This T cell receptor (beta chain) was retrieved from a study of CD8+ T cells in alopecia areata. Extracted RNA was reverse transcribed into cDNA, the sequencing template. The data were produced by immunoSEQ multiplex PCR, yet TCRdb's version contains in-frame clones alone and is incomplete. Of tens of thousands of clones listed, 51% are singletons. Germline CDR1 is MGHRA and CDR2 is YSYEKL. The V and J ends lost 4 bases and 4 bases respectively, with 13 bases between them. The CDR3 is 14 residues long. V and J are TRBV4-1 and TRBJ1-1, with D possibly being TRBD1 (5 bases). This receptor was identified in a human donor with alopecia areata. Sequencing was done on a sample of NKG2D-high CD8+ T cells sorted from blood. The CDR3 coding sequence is TGCGCCAGCAGCCTATGGGGGGAAGGCACTGAAGCTTTCTTT. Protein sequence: CASSLWGEGTEAFF.